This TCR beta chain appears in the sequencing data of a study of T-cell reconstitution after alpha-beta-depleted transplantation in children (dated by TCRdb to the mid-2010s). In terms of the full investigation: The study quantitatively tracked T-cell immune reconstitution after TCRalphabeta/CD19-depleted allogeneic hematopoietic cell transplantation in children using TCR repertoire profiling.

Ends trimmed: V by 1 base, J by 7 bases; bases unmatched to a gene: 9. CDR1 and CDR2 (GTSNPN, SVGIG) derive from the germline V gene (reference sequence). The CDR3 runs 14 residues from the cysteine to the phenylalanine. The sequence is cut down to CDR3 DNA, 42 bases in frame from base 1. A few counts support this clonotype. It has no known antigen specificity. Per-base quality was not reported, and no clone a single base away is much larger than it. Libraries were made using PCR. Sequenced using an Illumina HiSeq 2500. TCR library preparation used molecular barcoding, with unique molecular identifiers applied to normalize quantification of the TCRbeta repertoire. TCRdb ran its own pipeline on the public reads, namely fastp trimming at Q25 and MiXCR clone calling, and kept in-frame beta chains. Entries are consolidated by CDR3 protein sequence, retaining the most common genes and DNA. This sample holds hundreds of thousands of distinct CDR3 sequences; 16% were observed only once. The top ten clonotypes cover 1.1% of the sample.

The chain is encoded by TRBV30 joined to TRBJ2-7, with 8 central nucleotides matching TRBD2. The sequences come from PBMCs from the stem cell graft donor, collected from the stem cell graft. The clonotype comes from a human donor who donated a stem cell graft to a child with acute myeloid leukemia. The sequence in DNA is TGTGCCTGGAGTGGGAGTAGCGGGGTTGCGGAGCAGTACTTC. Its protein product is CAWSGSSGVAEQYF.